This T cell receptor (beta chain) was obtained from a study of response to subunit inactivated influenza vaccine. Study findings and constraints: Authors proposed each seasonal influenza vaccination draws in few new T cells.

Ten or more counts support this clonotype. Its antigen is unknown. From germline, CDR1 is KGHSH and CDR2 LQKENI. The CDR3 extends over 19 amino acids. V shed 3 bases, J shed 1 base, and the junction held 10 bases outside the gene matches. TCRdb recomputed calls from the RT-PCR reads with MiXCR, one row per CDR3 protein. Here the sample spans approximately 570,000 distinct CDR3 sequences, approximately 7.7% being singletons. This chain connects TRBV18 to TRBJ2-2; 11 bases are shared with TRBD2. The source is a man aged 45 to 70 who received an inactivated influenza vaccine. The sample consisted of PBMCs from blood, taken about 24 months after vaccination. CDR3 DNA sequence: TGTGCCAGCTCACCTCCGAACAGGGGACTAGCGGAGAACACCGGGGAGCTGTTTTTT. Translating it yields CASSPPNRGLAENTGELFF.